This T cell receptor beta chain emerged from a study of T cell responses to AZD1222 COVID-19 vaccine (dated by TCRdb to about 2021). Background on the whole study: TCR sequencing was performed for about 240 trial participants, of whom some 200 were given two doses of AZD1222 and around 25 were given two doses of MenACWY control vaccine. Trial participants were enrolled by age into 18-55, 56-69 and 70-plus year subgroups, with roughly 150, 30 and 60 TCR-sequenced participants respectively.

Points on this clone: Its antigen is still unknown. No clone much larger than this one lies a single base away; base qualities are absent.

Trimming takes 4 bases off V and 2 bases off J; junction bases not matched to a gene: 6. The CDR3 goes from the cysteine to the phenylalanine over 15 residues. The only DNA kept is the CDR3, 45 bases in frame from the first base. From the germline V gene, CDR1 is MNHEY and CDR2 is SVGAGI. The time point label, as the study defines it: about 28 days (+/-7) after the second vaccine dose. AZD1222 recipients with second doses at about 4 weeks or about 12 weeks were pooled, because spike-specific TCR depth and breadth did not differ between schedules. Samples from vaccinated people were obtained from the UK trials COV001 and COV002, which included a single-blind randomized controlled phase 2/3 trial of AZD1222 (ChAdOx1 nCoV-19) in healthy adults. For TCRbeta chain sequencing, PBMC samples were collected from trial participants at day 0 and at day 28 after the second dose. Points the paper makes about the study in general: Because no samples from the day 14 peak response were available, repertoires could be characterized only after the peak T cell response. A significant rise in spike-specific TCR breadth and depth was observed after two AZD1222 doses relative to day 0 and relative to MenACWY recipients. In the small 56-69-year group, the increase in depth fell short of significance, most likely because of low power. Participants were mostly white British, with more females than males. The authors suggested clonal diversity may have been underestimated. The vaccine-associated CD4 TCRs covered the entire spike protein, and the dominant responses fell in regions 160-218 and 743-854. Conclusions about previously exposed vaccinees were limited because only a handful of AZD1222 recipients were SARS-CoV-2 seropositive at baseline. Epitopes outside the regions mutated in the B.1.351 and B.1.1.7 variants were reportedly recognized by nearly half of the unique spike-specific TCRs.

The CDR3 regions of human TCRbeta chains were analyzed by immunosequencing. In the source study's methods: TCRs in the repertoires were matched against a reference library of SARS-CoV-2-specific TCRs that had been generated with the MIRA antigen-specificity platform. Breadth was defined as the fraction of unique TCRs that were SARS-CoV-2-associated, and depth was defined as the fraction of total T cells that were SARS-CoV-2-associated. Using the MIRA data, each spike-specific TCR was mapped to the spike region that the TCR reacts to and placed in a CD4 or CD8 class. Log10-transformed breadth and depth values were compared by one-way ANOVA with Sidak's multiple comparisons tests. TCRdb limited this immuneACCESS table to in-frame rearrangements with V and J called. A share of clones is missing; checked studies link under half to unresolved V genes, and the rest is unexplained. V, J and clone size are those of that table, while D and trimming were read from the DNA. The sample contains approximately 140,000 clones, about 90% of them found a single time. The ten largest clones capture 9.3% of the sample.

In this chain, TRBV6-5 is recombined with TRBJ2-7; 9 junctional bases match TRBD1. The clonotype comes from an adult who received the AZD1222 COVID-19 vaccine. Sequenced here: peripheral blood, sampled 28 days after the second AZD1222 dose. CDR3 region: CASSFGGTGTYEQYF. Read as DNA, the sequence is TGTGCCAGCAGTTTCGGCGGGACAGGGACCTACGAGCAGTACTTC.